The source of this TCR beta chain is a study of Graves' ophthalmopathy and Graves' hyperthyroidism. Study-level findings and limits: In blood, most expanded thyroid clonotypes above 0.001 frequency were also detected.

As the template, RNA transcripts were used to amplify TCR beta CDR3 regions. In the first round, RT-PCR was carried out with HTBI primers, and a multiplex PCR formed the second round. TCRdb re-called the multiplex PCR reads with MiXCR, one entry per CDR3 protein. Among some 150,000 distinct CDR3 sequences, 30% to 45% were seen once, and the ten largest hold approximately 9%. This clonotype was recorded at least ten times. Its antigen is not identified. 7.5 to 10 ml of fresh blood yielded the PBMCs by density gradient. Deletions cut 1 base from V and 5 bases from J, with 9 bases between. The CDR3 runs 14 residues.

Source material: peripheral blood. The V and J genes are TRBV12-3 or TRBV12-4 and TRBJ1-5; D gene ambiguous. This TCR derives from a man younger than 45 with Graves' ophthalmopathy. The CDR3 sequence is CASSLGRRDQPQHF. DNA for the CDR3: TGTGCCAGCAGTTTAGGTCGAAGGGATCAGCCCCAGCATTTT.